Included here is one T cell receptor beta chain sequence, with context. It has no known antigen specificity. No per-base quality is available; no much larger clone lies one base away. CDR1 is given as SNHLY and CDR2 as FYNNEI, both from the germline V gene. The CDR3 numbers 14 residues from cysteine through phenylalanine. The kept DNA is CDR3 alone, 42 bases in frame from the first base. The data were obtained in a study of identical twins listed by TCRdb under 2016. With respect to the entire study: The study deep-sequenced TCR alpha and beta repertoires from monozygotic twins, unrelated adults of various ages and cord blood to test whether fetal clonotypes persist. Replicate twin experiments were performed at different times using different library preparation protocols to rule out contamination. What the authors observed across the whole study: In monozygotic twins, out-of-frame TCR alpha sharing was systematically underestimated by recombination models, although the models agreed with sharing between unrelated individuals. Excess twin sharing in beta out-of-frame sequences was weaker because fewer shared sequences lowered the signal-to-noise ratio. Abundant cord blood beta clonotypes had fewer insertions, young adult naive repertoires showed a similar but weaker trend, and memory repertoires showed no such trend. Compared with coincidental sharing between unrelated individuals, out-of-frame TCR alpha sequences shared between twins had an excess of sequences with low generation probability. Invariant T cells such as MAIT and iNKT could partly confound zero-insertion analyses, although diverse VJ usage argued against such confounding for most clonotypes. Because the same donors could not be followed over many years, the conclusions relied on cross-sectional statistical analysis.

Libraries were made using 5' RACE. The sequencer listed for this sample is Illumina HiSeq 2000. Template switching added a universal primer binding site, and the final cDNA carried a unique molecular identifier that allowed TCR cDNA molecules to be counted accurately. First-strand cDNA for TCR alpha and beta chains was synthesized from specific primers in the conserved constant-segment region. To control for contamination, every cDNA library carried two barcodes: a SMART-Mk sample barcode plus Illumina barcodes. TruSeq adapter sequences and Illumina sample barcodes were added in two successive PCR steps. The Illumina HiSeq platform was used with custom primers to sequence TCR alpha and beta cDNA libraries. Per the authors' processing: Unique molecular identifiers were extracted from raw reads with MiGEC, and CDR3 positions were determined with MiXCR. For each individual, recombination models were inferred using an EM algorithm with the repgenHMM and IGoR tools. The analysis of shared clonotypes was done with the tcR package in R, with sharing normalized by the product of cloneset sizes. Out-of-frame nonproductive sequences were analyzed to study raw recombination free of thymic and clonal selection effects. TCRdb reprocessing: public reads trimmed at Q25 with fastp, clones called with MiXCR, in-frame beta chains kept. Rows matching on CDR3 protein sequence are summarized as one entry with the most common DNA and genes. TCRdb, rather than the study authors, made the V and J calls. The sample table lists more than 1.5 million distinct CDR3 sequences, under 35% of them with a count of one. About 0.3% of the sample belongs to the ten largest clones.

Every donor in the study was a healthy Caucasian. This sequence originates from a newborn girl in good health. Sequencing used cord blood. The sequence joins TRBV2 to TRBJ2-5; 9 junctional bases match TRBD1. The DNA end lines up better with TRBJ2-7; the J call may be wrong. CDR3 reads: CASSVGTGSREQYF. The nucleotides read TGTGCCAGCAGTGTTGGGACAGGGAGCCGCGAGCAGTACTTC.